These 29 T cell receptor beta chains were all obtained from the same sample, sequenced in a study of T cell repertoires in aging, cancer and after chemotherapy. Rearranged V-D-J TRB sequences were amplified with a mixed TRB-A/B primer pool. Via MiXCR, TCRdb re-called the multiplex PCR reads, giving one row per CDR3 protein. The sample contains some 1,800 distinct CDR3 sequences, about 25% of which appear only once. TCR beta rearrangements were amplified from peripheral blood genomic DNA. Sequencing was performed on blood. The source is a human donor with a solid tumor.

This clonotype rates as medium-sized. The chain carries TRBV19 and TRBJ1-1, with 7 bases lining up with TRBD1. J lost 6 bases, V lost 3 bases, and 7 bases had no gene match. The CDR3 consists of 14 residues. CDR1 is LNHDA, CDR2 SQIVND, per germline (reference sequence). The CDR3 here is CASSILRGVAEAFF. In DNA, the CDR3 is TGTGCCAGTAGTATTCTCAGGGGGGTCGCTGAAGCTTTCTTT.

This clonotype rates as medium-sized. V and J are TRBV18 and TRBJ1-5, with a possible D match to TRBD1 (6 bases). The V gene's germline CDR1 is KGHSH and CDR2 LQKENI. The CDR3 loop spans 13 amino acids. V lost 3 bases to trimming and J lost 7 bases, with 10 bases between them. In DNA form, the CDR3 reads TGTGCCAGCTCACCGAAGCAGGGGCAGCCCCAGCATTTT. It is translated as CASSPKQGQPQHF.

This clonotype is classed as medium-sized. Here the CDR3 DNA reads TGTGCCAGCAGCTTGAAGGGCGCCGATAATTCACCCCTCCACTTT. Translation gives CASSLKGADNSPLHF. The chain couples TRBV5-5 to TRBJ1-6; unclear D gene. CDR3 size: 15 residues. The ends were cut back, 1 base at V and 5 bases at J, with 10 bases in the middle. Germline V lookup: CDR1 SGHKS, CDR2 YYEKEE (reference sequence). The full variable domain, its missing parts supplied by reference TRBV5-5 and TRBJ1-6, is DAGVTQSPTHLIKTRGQQVTLRCSPISGHKSVSWYQQVLGQGPQFIFQYYEKEERGRGNFPDRFSARQFPNYSSELNVNALLLGDSALYLCASSLKGADNSPLHFGNGTRLTVT.

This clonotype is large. This chain's CDR3 is CASSPPDNEQFF. CDR3 in DNA: TGTGCCAGCTCACCACCGGACAATGAGCAGTTCTTC. V is TRBV18 and J is TRBJ2-1, with D hard to call. Germline V gene data show CDR1 as KGHSH and CDR2 as LQKENI. V lost 0 bases to trimming and J lost 5 bases, with 2 bases between them. The CDR3 runs to 12 residues. Filled out from reference TRBV18 and TRBJ2-1, the complete variable domain reads NAGVMQNPRHLVRRRGQEARLRCSPMKGHSHVYWYRQLPEEGLKFMVYLQKENIIDESGMPKERFSAEFPKEGPSILRIQQVVRGDSAAYFCASSPPDNEQFFGPGTRLTVL.

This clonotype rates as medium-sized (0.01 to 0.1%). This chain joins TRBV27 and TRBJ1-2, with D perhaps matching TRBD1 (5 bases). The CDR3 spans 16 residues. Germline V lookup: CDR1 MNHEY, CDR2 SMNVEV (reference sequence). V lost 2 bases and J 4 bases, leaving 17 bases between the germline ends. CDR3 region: CASSLISQGRTYGYTF. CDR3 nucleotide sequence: TGTGCCAGCAGTTTAATAAGCCAGGGACGTACCTATGGCTACACCTTC.

The CDR3 region is CASSLMGQGKKVGAEAFF. The CDR3 DNA reads TGTGCCAGCTCACTAATGGGACAGGGGAAAAAAGTTGGGGCCGAAGCTTTCTTT. V and J are TRBV18 and TRBJ1-1, with 10 positions matching TRBD1. With 4 bases clipped from V and 8 bases from J, the junction kept 19 bases outside the gene matches. The length of the CDR3 is 18 residues. Germline loops: CDR1 KGHSH, CDR2 LQKENI.

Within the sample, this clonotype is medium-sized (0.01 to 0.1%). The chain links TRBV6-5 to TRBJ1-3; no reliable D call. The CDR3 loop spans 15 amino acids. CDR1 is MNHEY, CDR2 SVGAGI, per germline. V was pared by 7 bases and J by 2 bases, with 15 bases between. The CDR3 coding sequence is TGTGCCAGCACCAGTAACGGGAGAGCTGGAAACACCATATATTTT. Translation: CASTSNGRAGNTIYF.

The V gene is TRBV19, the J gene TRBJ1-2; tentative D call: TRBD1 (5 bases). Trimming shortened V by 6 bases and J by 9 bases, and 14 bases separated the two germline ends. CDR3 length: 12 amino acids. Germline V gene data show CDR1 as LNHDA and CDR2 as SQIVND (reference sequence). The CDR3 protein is CASSTRQGSYTF. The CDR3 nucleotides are TGTGCCAGTAGCACGCGGCAGGGCAGCTACACCTTC.

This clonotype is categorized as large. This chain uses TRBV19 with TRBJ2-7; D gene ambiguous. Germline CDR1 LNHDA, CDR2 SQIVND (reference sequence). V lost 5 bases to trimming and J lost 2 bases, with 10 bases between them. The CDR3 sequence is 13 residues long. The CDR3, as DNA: TGTGCCAGTAGTCGAGACGGAGCCTACGAGCAGTACTTC. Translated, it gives CASSRDGAYEQYF.

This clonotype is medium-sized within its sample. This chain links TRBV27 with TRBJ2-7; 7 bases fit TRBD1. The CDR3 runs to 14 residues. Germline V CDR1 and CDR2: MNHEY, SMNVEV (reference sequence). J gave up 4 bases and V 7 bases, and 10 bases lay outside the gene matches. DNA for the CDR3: TGTGCCAGCAACACCCGGGACAGAGTGTACGAGCAGTACTTC. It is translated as CASNTRDRVYEQYF.

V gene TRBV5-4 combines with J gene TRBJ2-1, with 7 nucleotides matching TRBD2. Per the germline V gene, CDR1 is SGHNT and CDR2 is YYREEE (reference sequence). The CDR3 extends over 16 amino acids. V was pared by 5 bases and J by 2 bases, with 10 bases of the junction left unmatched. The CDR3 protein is CASSLAASGAYNEQFF. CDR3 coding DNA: TGTGCCAGCAGTCTGGCGGCTAGCGGCGCCTACAATGAGCAGTTCTTC.

In nucleotides, the CDR3 is TGTGCCAGCAGTCCCGGACACTTCCTCTATGGCTACACCTTC. It translates to CASSPGHFLYGYTF. The chain uses TRBV28 and TRBJ1-2, with D maybe TRBD1 (5 bases). V shed 5 bases and J shed 4 bases, with 14 bases lying between them. The germline V gene has CDR1 MDHEN and CDR2 SYDVKM. The CDR3 is made up of 14 amino acids.

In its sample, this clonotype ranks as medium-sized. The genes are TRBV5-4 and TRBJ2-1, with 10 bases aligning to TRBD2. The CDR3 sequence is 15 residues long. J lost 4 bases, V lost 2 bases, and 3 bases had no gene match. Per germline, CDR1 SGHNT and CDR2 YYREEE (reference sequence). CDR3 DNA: TGTGCCAGCAGCTTCTCACTAGCGGGGTACAATGAGCAGTTCTTC. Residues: CASSFSLAGYNEQFF.

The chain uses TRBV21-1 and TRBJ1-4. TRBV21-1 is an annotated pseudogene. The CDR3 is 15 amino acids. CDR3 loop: CASSPPRARNEKLFF. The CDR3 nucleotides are TGTGCCAGCAGCCCTCCCCGTGCCCGTAATGAAAAACTGTTTTTT.

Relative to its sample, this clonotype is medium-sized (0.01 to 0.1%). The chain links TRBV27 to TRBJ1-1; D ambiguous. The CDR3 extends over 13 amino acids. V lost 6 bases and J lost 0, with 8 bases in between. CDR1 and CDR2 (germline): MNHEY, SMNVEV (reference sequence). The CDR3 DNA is TGTGCCAGCAGAAACAGACTGAACACTGAAGCTTTCTTT. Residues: CASRNRLNTEAFF.

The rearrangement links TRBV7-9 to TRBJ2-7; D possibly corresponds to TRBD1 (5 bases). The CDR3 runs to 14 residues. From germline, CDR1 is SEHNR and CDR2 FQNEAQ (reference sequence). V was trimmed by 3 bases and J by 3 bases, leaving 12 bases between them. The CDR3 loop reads CASSFGDSYYEQYF. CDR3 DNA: TGTGCCAGCAGCTTTGGCGACAGTTACTACGAGCAGTACTTC.

The CDR3 nucleotides read TGTGCCAGCAGCCCCCTGGGAGGAGGGGGCGCGGAGACCCAGTACTTC. Protein: CASSPLGGGGAETQYF. The chain recombines TRBV7-3 with TRBJ2-5; the D gene is possibly TRBD1 (7 bases). Germline V CDR1 and CDR2: SGHTA, FQGTGA. This CDR3 is built from 16 residues. The ends were cut back, 5 bases at V and 5 bases at J, with 21 bases in the middle.

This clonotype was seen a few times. The CDR3, as DNA: TGCGCCAGCAGCTTTGCGGGACGGAGTGAGCAGTTCTTC. This sequence encodes CASSFAGRSEQFF. This rearrangement joins TRBV5-1 to TRBJ2-1; perhaps TRBD2 as D (6 bases). The CDR3 is 13 residues long. Per the germline V gene, CDR1 is SGHRS and CDR2 is YFSETQ. Trimming stripped 2 bases from V and 9 bases from J, with 12 bases between.

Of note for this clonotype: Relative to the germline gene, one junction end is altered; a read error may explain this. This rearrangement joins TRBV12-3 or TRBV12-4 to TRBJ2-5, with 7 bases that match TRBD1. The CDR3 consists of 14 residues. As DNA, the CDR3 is TGTGCCAGCAGTTTGACAGGGCACCAAGACACCCAGTACTTT. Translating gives CASSLTGHQDTQYF.

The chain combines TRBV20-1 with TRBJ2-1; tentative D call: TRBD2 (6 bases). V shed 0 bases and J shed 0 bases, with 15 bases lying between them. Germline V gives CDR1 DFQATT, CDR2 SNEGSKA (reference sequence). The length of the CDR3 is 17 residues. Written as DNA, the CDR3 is TGCAGTGCTAGAGATCTTGGGCGGGGCGTCTCCTACAATGAGCAGTTCTTC. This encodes CSARDLGRGVSYNEQFF.

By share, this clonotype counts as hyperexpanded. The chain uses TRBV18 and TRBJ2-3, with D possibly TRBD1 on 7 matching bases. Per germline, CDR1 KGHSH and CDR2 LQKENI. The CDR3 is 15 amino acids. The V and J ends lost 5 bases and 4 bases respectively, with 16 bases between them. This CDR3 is CASSGTEGAADTQYF. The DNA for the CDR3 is TGTGCCAGCTCAGGGACGGAGGGGGCCGCAGATACGCAGTATTTT.

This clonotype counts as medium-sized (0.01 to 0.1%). The CDR3 is CASSMASRGGPQHF. In nucleotides, the CDR3 is TGTGCCAGTAGTATGGCGTCCAGGGGAGGGCCCCAGCATTTT. The rearrangement joins TRBV19 to TRBJ1-5, with a possible D match to TRBD1 (6 bases). V lost 3 bases, J lost 9 bases, and 15 bases lay in between. Germline assignment: CDR1 LNHDA and CDR2 SQIVND (reference sequence). The CDR3 is made up of 14 amino acids.

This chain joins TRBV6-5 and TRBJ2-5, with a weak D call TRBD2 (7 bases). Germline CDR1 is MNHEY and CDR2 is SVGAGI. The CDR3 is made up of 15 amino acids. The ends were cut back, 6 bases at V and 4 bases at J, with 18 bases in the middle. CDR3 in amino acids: CASSPGAGVAETQYF. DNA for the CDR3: TGTGCCAGCAGCCCGGGGGCGGGGGTAGCAGAGACCCAGTACTTC.

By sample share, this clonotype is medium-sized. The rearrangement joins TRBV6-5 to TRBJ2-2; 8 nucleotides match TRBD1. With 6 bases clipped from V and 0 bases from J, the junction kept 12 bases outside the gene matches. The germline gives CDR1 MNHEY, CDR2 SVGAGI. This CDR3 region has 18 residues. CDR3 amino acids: CASSPRDRSLPNTGELFF. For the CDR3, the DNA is TGTGCCAGCAGCCCCCGGGACAGGTCCCTCCCGAACACCGGGGAGCTGTTTTTT.

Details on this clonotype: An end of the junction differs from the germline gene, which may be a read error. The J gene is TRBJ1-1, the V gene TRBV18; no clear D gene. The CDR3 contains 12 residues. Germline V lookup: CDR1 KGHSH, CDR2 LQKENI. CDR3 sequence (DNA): TGTGCCAGATCACCCGTGGACCGAGGAGCTTTCTTT. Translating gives CARSPVDRGAFF.

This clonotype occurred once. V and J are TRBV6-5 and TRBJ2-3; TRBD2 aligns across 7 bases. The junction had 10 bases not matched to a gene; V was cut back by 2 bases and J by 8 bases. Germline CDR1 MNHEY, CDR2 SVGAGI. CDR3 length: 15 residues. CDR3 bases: TGTGCCAGCAGTTACGTGGCTAGCGGTTTCGGTACGCAGTATTTT. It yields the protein CASSYVASGFGTQYF.

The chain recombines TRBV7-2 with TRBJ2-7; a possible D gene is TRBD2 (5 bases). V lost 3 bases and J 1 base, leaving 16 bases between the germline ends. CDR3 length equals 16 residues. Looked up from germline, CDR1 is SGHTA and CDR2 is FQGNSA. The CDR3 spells CASSFISRATSYEQYF. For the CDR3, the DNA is TGTGCCAGCAGCTTCATTTCGAGGGCTACTTCCTACGAGCAGTACTTC. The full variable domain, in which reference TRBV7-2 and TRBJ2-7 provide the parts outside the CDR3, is GAGVSQSPSNKVTEKGKDVELRCDPISGHTALYWYRQSLGQGLEFLIYFQGNSAPDKSGLPSDRFSAERTGGSVSTLTIQRTQQEDSAVYLCASSFISRATSYEQYFGPGTRLTVT.

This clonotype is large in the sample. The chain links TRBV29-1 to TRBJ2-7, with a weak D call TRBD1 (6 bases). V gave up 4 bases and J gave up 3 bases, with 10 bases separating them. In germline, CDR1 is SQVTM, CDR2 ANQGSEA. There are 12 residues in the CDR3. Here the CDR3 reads CSVASRGYEQYF. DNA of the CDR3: TGCAGCGTTGCGAGCAGGGGCTACGAGCAGTACTTC.

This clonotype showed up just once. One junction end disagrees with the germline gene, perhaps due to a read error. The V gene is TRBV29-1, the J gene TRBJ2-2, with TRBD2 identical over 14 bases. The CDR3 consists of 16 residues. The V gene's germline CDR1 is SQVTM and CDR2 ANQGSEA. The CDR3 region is CSVEGLAGGNTGELFF. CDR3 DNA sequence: TGCAGCGTGGAAGGACTAGCGGGGGGGAACACCGGGGAGCTGTTTTTT.